This T cell receptor (beta chain) stems from a study of blood T cell repertoires in COVID-19. TCRdb's copy holds only in-frame clones and misses some; the assay was immunoSEQ multiplex PCR. The sample lists a few hundred thousand clones; 70% to 90% were seen once. The CDR3 spans 14 residues. Germline CDR1 reads SGHAT; CDR2 reads FQNNGV. Trimming left V 3 bases short and J 0 bases short, with 6 bases between. This chain uses TRBV11-2 with TRBJ1-5, with D uncertain. Sequences were obtained from PBMCs or T cells enriched from blood (not recorded which). The source of this sequence is a man aged 25-40 years who had recovered from COVID-19. The CDR3 sequence is CASSFSGSNQPQHF. The DNA for the CDR3 is TGTGCCAGCAGCTTCTCGGGTAGCAATCAGCCCCAGCATTTT.